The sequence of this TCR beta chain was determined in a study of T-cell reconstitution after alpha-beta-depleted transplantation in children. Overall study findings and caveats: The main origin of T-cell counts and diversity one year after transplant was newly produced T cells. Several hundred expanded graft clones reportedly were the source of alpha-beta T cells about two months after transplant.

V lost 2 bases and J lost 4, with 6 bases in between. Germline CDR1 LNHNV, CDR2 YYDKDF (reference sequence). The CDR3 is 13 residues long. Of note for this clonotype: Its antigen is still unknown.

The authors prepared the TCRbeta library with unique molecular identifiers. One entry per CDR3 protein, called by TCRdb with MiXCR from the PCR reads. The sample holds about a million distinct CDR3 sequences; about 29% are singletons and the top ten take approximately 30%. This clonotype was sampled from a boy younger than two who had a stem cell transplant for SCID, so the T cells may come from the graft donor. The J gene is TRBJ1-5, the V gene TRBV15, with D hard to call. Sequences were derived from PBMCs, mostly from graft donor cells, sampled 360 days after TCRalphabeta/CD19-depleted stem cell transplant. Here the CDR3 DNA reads TGTGCCACCAGCAGACCAGAGAATCAGCCCCAGCATTTT. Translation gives CATSRPENQPQHF.